The 23 T cell receptor beta chains in this list originate from one sample, sequenced in a study of CD8 T cells in ankylosing spondylitis. Study observations and caveats: In ankylosing spondylitis blood, a motif of roughly 8 highly homologous TCR beta variants appeared characteristic.

These receptors are not linked to any known antigen. TCRdb re-called the 5' RACE reads through MiXCR, storing one row per CDR3 protein. The repertoire holds approximately 300,000 distinct CDR3 sequences, with around 8% as singletons. Sequencing was done on a sample of blood, either unsorted or a sorted T cell fraction (not recorded which). These receptors originate from a male donor with ankylosing spondylitis.

This clonotype was recorded a few times. V gene TRBV28 combines with J gene TRBJ2-7, with 7 bases aligning to TRBD1. The CDR3 length is 15 residues. The germline V gene has CDR1 MDHEN and CDR2 SYDVKM. J gave up 4 bases and V 5 bases, and 11 bases lay outside the gene matches. The CDR3 sequence is CASSAPGQVGYEQYF. The CDR3 nucleotides read TGTGCCAGCAGTGCCCCAGGACAGGTTGGTTACGAGCAGTACTTC.

The V gene is TRBV29-1, the J gene TRBJ2-2, with D possibly being TRBD2 (5 bases). Trimming took 5 bases from V and 0 from J, leaving 7 bases between them. The length of the CDR3 is 13 residues. Germline CDR1 is SQVTM and CDR2 is ANQGSEA. As DNA, the CDR3 is TGCAGCGTTCCAGCGGCGAACACCGGGGAGCTGTTTTTT. It encodes CSVPAANTGELFF.

In this sample, this clonotype turned up many times. The genes are TRBV7-8 and TRBJ2-5; 9 bases map to TRBD1. This CDR3 comprises 15 residues. Germline CDR1 reads SGHVS; CDR2 reads FQNEAQ. Germline trimming cut 1 base from V and 4 bases from J; bases unmatched to any gene: 4. The CDR3 protein is CASSLDWGQGETQYF. CDR3 bases: TGTGCCAGCAGCTTAGACTGGGGACAGGGAGAGACCCAGTACTTC.

This clonotype was seen repeatedly, ten times or more. The CDR3 DNA reads as TGTGCCAGCAGGAATCTCGGGACTAGCGGGACTAGGGAGCAGTACTTC. Protein: CASRNLGTSGTREQYF. The chain links TRBV12-3 or TRBV12-4 to TRBJ2-7, with 13 bases matching TRBD2. The CDR3 is made up of 16 amino acids. The V gene end was trimmed by 6 bases and the J gene end by 7 bases; junction bases not matched to a gene: 12.

This clonotype has only a few counts. The chain carries TRBV7-9 and TRBJ1-2, with D perhaps TRBD1 (5 bases). Per germline, CDR1 SEHNR and CDR2 FQNEAQ (reference sequence). CDR3 length equals 15 residues. Trimming took off 5 bases at V and 6 bases at J, with 19 bases between the two ends. The CDR3 spells CASSDSEQGRNGYTF. DNA of the CDR3: TGTGCCAGCAGCGATTCCGAGCAGGGCAGGAATGGCTACACCTTC.

The chain combines TRBV11-2 with TRBJ2-2; 9 bases are shared with TRBD1. Germline lookup yields CDR1 SGHAT and CDR2 FQNNGV. The CDR3 extends over 16 amino acids. J lost 6 bases, V lost 6 bases, and 11 bases had no gene match. Here the CDR3 reads CASREAGTGIAGELFF. In DNA, the CDR3 is TGTGCCAGCAGAGAGGCCGGGACAGGGATAGCCGGGGAGCTGTTTTTT. The full variable domain, with the rest looked up from reference TRBV11-2 and TRBJ2-2, is EAGVAQSPRYKIIEKRQSVAFWCNPISGHATLYWYQQILGQGPKLLIQFQNNGVVDDSQLPKDRFSAERLKGVDSTLKIQPAKLEDSAVYLCASREAGTGIAGELFFGEGSRLTVL.

This clonotype was seen repeatedly, ten times or more. CDR3 nucleotides: TGTGCCACCAGCAGAAAAATAGCGGGAGGACACAATGAGCAGTTCTTC. As protein: CATSRKIAGGHNEQFF. This chain uses TRBV15 with TRBJ2-1; 10 bases are a match to TRBD2. The CDR3 runs 16 residues. CDR1 is LNHNV and CDR2 is YYDKDF in the germline V gene (reference sequence). Trimming at V came to 2 bases and at J to 5 bases, leaving 6 bases not matched to a gene.

This clonotype was counted at least ten times. The V and J genes are TRBV7-9 and TRBJ2-1; D unresolved. This CDR3 spans 16 amino acids. V shed 0 bases and J shed 0 bases, with 9 bases lying between them. Germline V gene lookup returns CDR1 SEHNR and CDR2 FQNEAQ (reference sequence). CDR3 sequence: CASSLALRTSYNEQFF. The CDR3 coding sequence is TGTGCCAGCAGCTTAGCGCTGAGGACCTCCTACAATGAGCAGTTCTTC.

Turning to this clonotype: Its ends do not fully match the called genes, so a read error is possible. V is TRBV7-2 and J is TRBJ2-7; no clear D gene. The germline V gene encodes CDR1 SGHTA and CDR2 FQGNSA. The CDR3 length is 15 residues. Here the CDR3 DNA reads TGTGCCAGCAGTTTAGACGTAGCTGGGGTATACGAGCAGTACTTC. Its translation: CASSLDVAGVYEQYF. The variable domain in full, with the rest retrieved from reference TRBV7-2 and TRBJ2-7, is GAGVSQSPSNKVTEKGKDVELRCDPISGHTALYWYRQSLGQGLEFLIYFQGNSAPDKSGLPSDRFSAERTGGSVSTLTIQRTQQEDSAVYLCASSLDVAGVYEQYFGPGTRLTVT.

A few counts support this clonotype. This chain joins TRBV7-2 and TRBJ1-5; TRBD1 is a possible D gene (6 bases). The CDR3 covers 15 residues. Trimming removed 1 base from V and 5 bases from J, with 12 bases in between. Germline-derived CDR1 and CDR2 are SGHTA and FQGNSA. CDR3 in DNA: TGTGCCAGCAGCTTAGGAGGGGGGTTGGATCAGCCCCAGCATTTT. This sequence encodes CASSLGGGLDQPQHF. Full variable domain (missing parts from reference TRBV7-2 and TRBJ1-5): GAGVSQSPSNKVTEKGKDVELRCDPISGHTALYWYRQSLGQGLEFLIYFQGNSAPDKSGLPSDRFSAERTGGSVSTLTIQRTQQEDSAVYLCASSLGGGLDQPQHFGDGTRLSIL.

The CDR3 sequence: CASSLGWGQRSNNEQFF. CDR3 nucleotide sequence: TGTGCCAGCAGCTTAGGCTGGGGCCAGCGGTCCAACAATGAGCAGTTCTTC. The chain links TRBV7-8 to TRBJ2-1; D possibly matches TRBD1 or TRBD2 (5 bases each). The V gene lost 1 base and the J gene lost 5 bases, with 18 bases spanning the gap. Germline V CDR1 and CDR2: SGHVS, FQNEAQ. CDR3 length equals 17 residues.

The chain couples TRBV12-3 or TRBV12-4 to TRBJ2-1; 9 bases agree with TRBD2. V lost 4 bases to trimming and J lost 8 bases; unmatched junction nucleotides: 12. The CDR3 has 16 residues. The CDR3 protein is CASSWEGLAFFDEQFF. The CDR3, as DNA: TGTGCCAGCAGTTGGGAGGGACTAGCCTTTTTCGATGAGCAGTTCTTC.

The V and J genes are TRBV12-3 or TRBV12-4 and TRBJ2-7; D might be TRBD2 (7 bases). Trimming removed 6 bases at V and 9 bases at J, with 12 bases between. The CDR3 covers 11 residues. This chain's CDR3 is CASRSGGGQYF. The CDR3 nucleotides are TGTGCCAGCAGGTCGGGGGGCGGGCAGTACTTC.

V and J are TRBV29-1 and TRBJ2-7; tentatively, D is TRBD1 or TRBD2 (5 bases each). Germline V gene sequence: CDR1 SQVTM, CDR2 ANQGSEA. Trimming removed 5 bases at V and 2 bases at J, with 25 bases between. The CDR3 length is 17 residues. CDR3 sequence reads: CSVTGTRYDTVPYEQYF. The CDR3 DNA sequence: TGCAGCGTTACCGGGACCAGGTACGATACGGTTCCCTACGAGCAGTACTTC.

This clonotype was detected only a few times. The rearrangement joins TRBV12-3 or TRBV12-4 to TRBJ1-1, with TRBD1 as a possible D gene (5 bases). V lost 4 bases and J 5 bases, leaving 17 bases between the germline ends. This CDR3 has 15 residues. The CDR3: CASSSRTLEWTEAFF. CDR3 sequence (DNA): TGTGCCAGCAGTTCCCGGACACTTGAATGGACTGAAGCTTTCTTT.

V is TRBV24-1 and J is TRBJ2-1; 8 nucleotides line up with TRBD2. V was pared by 7 bases and J by 3 bases, with 1 base of the junction left unmatched. The CDR3 has 13 residues. Germline CDR1 KGHDR, CDR2 SFDVKD. The CDR3 DNA sequence: TGTGCCACCAGCGGGACTAGCTACAATGAGCAGTTCTTC. It encodes CATSGTSYNEQFF.

This clonotype appeared a few times. V and J are TRBV7-3 and TRBJ2-1, with D possibly being TRBD2 (6 bases). V lost 0 bases to trimming and J lost 5 bases, with 14 bases between them. The CDR3 is 16 amino acids. Germline CDR1 reads SGHTA; CDR2 reads FQGTGA. The CDR3 reads CASSLTGGGAHNEQFF. The CDR3 region has the DNA TGTGCCAGCAGCTTAACGGGAGGTGGGGCTCACAATGAGCAGTTCTTC.

This clonotype was counted between two and nine times. The rearrangement links TRBV11-2 to TRBJ2-2, with D perhaps TRBD1 (5 bases). Germline-derived CDR1 and CDR2 are SGHAT and FQNNGV. V lost 0 bases and J 6 bases, leaving 8 bases between the germline ends. CDR3 length: 14 residues. The CDR3 is CASSLEGVPGELFF. The CDR3 DNA is TGTGCCAGCAGCTTAGAAGGGGTCCCCGGGGAGCTGTTTTTT.

The chain uses TRBV6-2 or TRBV6-3 and TRBJ2-3; either TRBD1 or TRBD2 may supply D (5 bases each). The CDR3 is made up of 13 amino acids. CDR1 MNHEY and CDR2 SVGEGT come from the germline V gene. Trimming removed 8 bases from V and 2 bases from J, with 11 bases in between. DNA of the CDR3: TGTGCCAGCGGGTCAGGGACCACAGATACGCAGTATTTT. Its translation: CASGSGTTDTQYF.

This clonotype was detected ten times or more. This chain links TRBV7-2 with TRBJ2-4; TRBD2 matches at 10 bases. Trimming at V came to 5 bases and at J to 8 bases, leaving 9 bases not matched to a gene. Germline V CDR1 and CDR2: SGHTA, FQGNSA. The CDR3 is made up of 15 amino acids. The CDR3 loop is CASSADSSGGYIQYF. DNA of the CDR3: TGTGCCAGCAGCGCGGACTCTAGCGGGGGTTACATTCAGTACTTC.

The chain carries TRBV10-3 and TRBJ2-3; the D gene could be TRBD1 or TRBD2 (7 bases each). Germline V gene sequence: CDR1 ENHRY, CDR2 SYGVKD. The CDR3 covers 16 residues. V lost 11 bases and J 4 bases, leaving 25 bases between the germline ends. This chain's CDR3 is CAVQGGGPFFPDTQYF. CDR3 bases: TGTGCCGTCCAGGGGGGAGGGCCGTTTTTTCCAGATACGCAGTATTTT.

The V gene is TRBV6-5, the J gene TRBJ1-1, with a possible D match to TRBD1 (5 bases). Trimming took 2 bases from V and 0 from J, leaving 16 bases between them. This CDR3 is built from 17 residues. Germline loops: CDR1 MNHEY, CDR2 SVGAGI. The CDR3: CASSYTEVWGMNTEAFF. Here the CDR3 DNA reads TGTGCCAGCAGTTACACGGAGGTGTGGGGCATGAACACTGAAGCTTTCTTT.

The rearrangement uses TRBV6-5 and TRBJ2-4; the D gene is possibly TRBD2 (6 bases). The germline V gene has CDR1 MNHEY and CDR2 SVGAGI. The CDR3 runs to 15 residues. V was shortened by 2 bases and J by 6 bases, with 14 bases between the two germline ends. The chain's CDR3 is CASSYDGGQGNIQYF. DNA for the CDR3: TGTGCCAGCAGTTACGACGGGGGTCAAGGAAACATTCAGTACTTC.